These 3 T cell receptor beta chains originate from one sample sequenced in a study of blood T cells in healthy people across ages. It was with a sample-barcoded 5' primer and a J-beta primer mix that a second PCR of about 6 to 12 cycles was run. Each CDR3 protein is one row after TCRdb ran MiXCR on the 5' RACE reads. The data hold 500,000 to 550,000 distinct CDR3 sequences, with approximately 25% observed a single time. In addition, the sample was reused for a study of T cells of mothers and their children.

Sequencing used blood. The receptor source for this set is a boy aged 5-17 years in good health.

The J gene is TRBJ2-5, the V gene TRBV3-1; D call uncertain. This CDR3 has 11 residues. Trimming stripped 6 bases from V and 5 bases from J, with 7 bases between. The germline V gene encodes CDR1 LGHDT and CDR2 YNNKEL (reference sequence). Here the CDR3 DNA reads TGTGCCAGCAGTATCCGGGAGACCCAGTACTTC. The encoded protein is CASSIRETQYF.

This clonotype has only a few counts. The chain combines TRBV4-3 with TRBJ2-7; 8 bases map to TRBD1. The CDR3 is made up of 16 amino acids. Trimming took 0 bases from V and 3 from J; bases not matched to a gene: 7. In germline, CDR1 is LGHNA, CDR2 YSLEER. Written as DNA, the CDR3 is TGCGCCAGCAGCCAAGATAGGACAGGGAGGAACTACGAGCAGTACTTC. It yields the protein CASSQDRTGRNYEQYF.

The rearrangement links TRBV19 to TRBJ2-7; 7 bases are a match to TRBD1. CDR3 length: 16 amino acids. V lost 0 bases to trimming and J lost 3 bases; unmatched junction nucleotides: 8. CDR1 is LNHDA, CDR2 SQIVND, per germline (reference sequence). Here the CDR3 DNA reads TGTGCCAGTAGTATAGATCGGACAGGACTTTACTACGAGCAGTACTTC. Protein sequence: CASSIDRTGLYYEQYF.